A selection of T cell receptor beta chains follows, all from one sample in a study of T cell responses to AZD1222 COVID-19 vaccine. The table came from immunoSEQ multiplex PCR; TCRdb's copy has only in-frame clones and leaves some out. The table lists 150,000 or so clones, roughly nine tenths of them singletons. Sequencing used peripheral blood, obtained 28 days after the second AZD1222 dose. These receptors were collected from an adult who received the AZD1222 COVID-19 vaccine. The CDR3 runs from the conserved cysteine through the conserved F or W. Each record gives: V gene, clone size, D gene, J gene, CDR3 protein, CDR3 DNA. D genes are given only for firm matches. Some rows have no size entry. The others give once, few or many, or a class for an expanded clone.

TRBV6-1	-	-	TRBJ1-1	CASSDFAPRAFF	TGTGCCAGCAGTGATTTTGCCCCCCGGGCTTTCTTT
TRBV5-6	-	-	TRBJ1-5	CASSWSRSNQPQHF	TGTGCCAGCAGCTGGAGCAGGAGCAATCAGCCCCAGCATTTT
TRBV27	-	-	TRBJ1-1	CASSLTPTVNTEAFF	TGTGCCAGCAGTTTAACCCCCACGGTGAACACTGAAGCTTTCTTT
TRBV2	-	-	TRBJ1-3	CASSRRGDTIYF	TGTGCCAGCAGCCGGCGGGGGGACACCATATATTTT
TRBV4-1	-	TRBD2	TRBJ2-7	CASSQGLREAYEQYF	TGCGCCAGCAGCCAAGGTCTCCGGGAGGCCTACGAGCAGTACTTC
TRBV18	-	-	TRBJ2-5	CASSPRQETQYF	TGTGCCAGCTCACCTCGGCAAGAGACCCAGTACTTC
TRBV30	once	-	TRBJ2-1	CAWAQEGKPYNEQFF	TGTGCCTGGGCCCAGGAGGGGAAGCCCTACAATGAGCAGTTCTTC
TRBV19	-	TRBD1	TRBJ1-2	CASSIAASGGDGGYTF	TGTGCCAGTAGTATAGCGGCCTCAGGGGGCGATGGGGGCTACACCTTC
TRBV30	-	-	TRBJ2-7	CAWVAPGPEQYF	TGTGCCTGGGTGGCTCCGGGGCCTGAGCAGTACTTC
TRBV5-4	once	-	TRBJ2-2	CASSPPDTGELFF	TGTGCCAGCAGCCCCCCCGACACCGGGGAGCTGTTTTTT
TRBV2	-	TRBD2	TRBJ2-2	CASRTSAYTGELFF	TGTGCCAGCAGGACTAGCGCCTACACCGGGGAGCTGTTTTTT
TRBV4-3	-	-	TRBJ1-2	CASSQGGVDGYTF	TGCGCCAGCAGCCAGGGAGGCGTGGATGGCTACACCTTC
TRBV5-5	-	TRBD2	TRBJ2-7	CASSLTAGDPYEQYF	TGTGCCAGCAGCTTGACAGCGGGAGACCCCTACGAGCAGTACTTC
TRBV12-3/TRBV12-4	few	-	TRBJ2-2	CASSRGTGELFF	TGTGCCAGCAGCCGTGGAACCGGGGAGCTGTTTTTT
TRBV9	-	-	TRBJ2-3	CASSVQRDTQYF	TGTGCCAGCAGCGTCCAGAGGGATACGCAGTATTTT
TRBV7-2	-	TRBD1	TRBJ1-5	CASSLVGQGDQPQHF	TGTGCCAGCAGCTTAGTGGGACAGGGGGATCAGCCCCAGCATTTT
TRBV27	-	-	TRBJ1-1	CASSIARGGYTEAFF	TGTGCCAGCAGTATCGCCCGGGGGGGGTACACTGAAGCTTTCTTT
TRBV5-4	-	-	TRBJ1-1	CASTSGMGDTEAFF	TGTGCCAGCACCTCCGGTATGGGGGACACTGAAGCTTTCTTT
TRBV2	-	TRBD1	TRBJ1-2	CASRGGQGASGYTF	TGTGCCAGCAGGGGAGGACAGGGGGCCAGTGGCTACACCTTC
TRBV18	-	-	TRBJ1-1	CASSQTVQAGTEAFF	TGTGCCAGCTCACAGACGGTACAGGCAGGCACTGAAGCTTTCTTT
TRBV20-1	-	-	TRBJ1-1	CSASRKLNTEAFF	TGCAGTGCTAGTCGAAAATTGAACACTGAAGCTTTCTTT
TRBV5-5	-	TRBD2	TRBJ2-1	CASSLSRGGRGEQFF	TGTGCCAGCAGCTTGTCACGGGGGGGACGTGGTGAGCAGTTCTTC
TRBV7-2	-	-	TRBJ2-1	CASSLAGRNNEQFF	TGTGCCAGCAGCTTAGCTGGGAGGAACAATGAGCAGTTCTTC
TRBV6-5	-	TRBD1	TRBJ1-1	CASSGGPMNTEAFF	TGTGCCAGCTCAGGGGGACCTATGAACACTGAAGCTTTCTTT
TRBV6-5	-	-	TRBJ2-1	CASRPTPDEQFF	TGTGCCAGCAGACCAACCCCCGATGAGCAGTTCTTC
TRBV15	-	-	TRBJ2-7	CATSTRMSYEQYF	TGTGCCACCAGCACCCGGATGTCCTACGAGCAGTACTTC
TRBV12-3/TRBV12-4	-	-	TRBJ2-7	CASSFGGSYEQYF	TGTGCCAGCAGTTTCGGCGGCTCCTACGAGCAGTACTTC
TRBV5-6	-	-	TRBJ1-1	CASSLGRRNTEAFF	TGTGCCAGCAGCTTGGGACGGAGAAACACTGAAGCTTTCTTT
TRBV10-3	-	-	TRBJ2-1	CAISKTSWSSYNEQFF	TGTGCCATCAGTAAAACGTCTTGGTCCTCCTACAATGAGCAGTTCTTC
TRBV2	-	-	TRBJ2-3	CASSEWGQGVDTQYF	TGTGCCAGCAGTGAATGGGGGCAAGGCGTAGATACGCAGTATTTT
TRBV7-8	-	TRBD1	TRBJ1-4	CASSFGQGESGNEKLFF	TGTGCCAGCAGCTTTGGACAGGGAGAAAGCGGTAATGAAAAACTGTTTTTT
TRBV30	-	TRBD1	TRBJ1-1	CAWTLTGANTEAFF	TGTGCCTGGACCCTGACAGGGGCGAACACTGAAGCTTTCTTT
TRBV29-1	-	-	TRBJ2-7	CSVEGTGRGLEQYF	TGCAGCGTTGAAGGCACCGGGAGAGGGCTCGAGCAGTACTTC
TRBV4-3	-	-	TRBJ2-2	CASSQDNPGELFF	TGCGCCAGCAGCCAAGATAACCCCGGGGAGCTGTTTTTT
TRBV6-2/TRBV6-3	-	TRBD1	TRBJ1-1	CASSHHLTGVNTEAFF	TGTGCCAGCAGTCACCACTTAACAGGGGTTAACACTGAAGCTTTCTTT
TRBV5-6	-	-	TRBJ1-1	CASSLGAIYVAFF	TGTGCCAGCAGCTTGGGGGCCATCTACGTGGCTTTCTTT
TRBV7-2	-	-	TRBJ2-1	CASSLYSRKPQFF	TGTGCCAGCAGCCTTTATTCCCGGAAGCCGCAGTTCTTC
TRBV19	once	-	TRBJ2-1	CASSIDTGAEQFF	TGTGCCAGTAGTATAGATACGGGAGCCGAGCAGTTCTTC
TRBV29-1	-	-	TRBJ1-1	CSVVGEARGVSEAFF	TGCAGCGTTGTGGGGGAGGCCAGGGGAGTCTCTGAAGCTTTCTTT
TRBV4-1	-	-	TRBJ1-5	CASSQALTDFSNQPQHF	TGCGCCAGCAGCCAAGCTTTGACAGATTTTAGCAATCAGCCCCAGCATTTT
TRBV6-5	-	-	TRBJ1-5	CGSKGLNQPQHF	TGTGGAAGTAAGGGACTCAATCAGCCCCAGCATTTT
TRBV5-4	-	TRBD2	TRBJ2-1	CASSLALTSGRTYNEQFF	TGTGCCAGCAGCTTGGCCCTCACTAGCGGACGAACCTACAATGAGCAGTTCTTC
TRBV6-6	-	-	TRBJ1-2	CASSYSTGPYGYTF	TGTGCCAGCAGTTATTCTACAGGCCCCTATGGCTACACCTTC
TRBV15	-	-	TRBJ1-3	CATTPGSGNTIYF	TGTGCCACCACCCCAGGCTCTGGAAACACCATATATTTT
TRBV7-7	-	TRBD1	TRBJ2-2	CASSPNGGTGGTGELFF	TGTGCTAGCAGCCCAAACGGCGGGACAGGGGGCACCGGGGAGCTGTTTTTT
TRBV6-5	-	-	TRBJ1-2	CASSRPGYGYTF	TGTGCCAGCTCCCGGCCAGGCTATGGCTACACCTTC
TRBV19	-	-	TRBJ1-1	CASTYGGLGGEAFF	TGTGCCAGTACTTATGGGGGGCTCGGAGGCGAAGCTTTCTTT
TRBV6-1	-	TRBD2	TRBJ2-7	CASTSGMTYEQYF	TGTGCCAGCACTAGCGGCATGACCTACGAGCAGTACTTC
TRBV11-2	few	-	TRBJ1-1	CASSPRWGLNTEAFF	TGTGCCAGCAGCCCCCGGTGGGGGTTGAACACTGAAGCTTTCTTT
TRBV5-6	-	-	TRBJ2-3	CASSLETGRPSYTDTQYF	TGTGCCAGCAGCTTGGAAACTGGGAGGCCTTCCTACACAGATACGCAGTATTTT
TRBV7-2	-	-	TRBJ2-1	CASSLDEHEQFF	TGTGCCAGCAGCTTAGATGAGCATGAGCAGTTCTTC
TRBV6-5	-	-	TRBJ2-5	CASRLKGHLGETQYF	TGTGCCAGCAGGCTCAAGGGACACCTGGGAGAGACCCAGTACTTC
TRBV21-1	-	-	TRBJ1-4	CASSKEAGIGEKLFF	TGTGCCAGCAGCAAAGAGGCCGGGATCGGTGAAAAACTGTTTTTT
TRBV5-1	-	-	TRBJ1-3	CASRYGLGSGNTIYF	TGCGCCAGCAGATATGGGTTGGGCTCTGGAAACACCATATATTTT